The 31 T cell receptor beta chains presented below share a single source sample, sequenced in a study of vaccination effects on CD4 cells after COVID-19. Sequencing followed a ViraFEST assay step that expanded antigen-specific CD4+ T cells with viral peptide pools. Following a roughly ten-day culture, CD4+ T cells were purified. The individual was infected with SARS-CoV-2 between March and December 2020, as confirmed by PCR. Data came from immunoSEQ multiplex PCR; TCRdb stores just in-frame clones and leaves some out. The top ten hold 30% to 40% of the sample, which has tens of thousands of clones, over 60% seen once. No cognate antigen is known for these TCRs. Sample: CD4+ T cells from PBMCs cultured with a peptide pool, taken before COVID-19 vaccination. These receptors all come from a human donor who had a prior SARS-CoV-2 infection.

The rearrangement joins TRBV9 to TRBJ2-1, with D possibly being TRBD2 (6 bases). V dropped 4 bases and J dropped 10 bases, with 21 bases sitting between them. Per the germline V gene, CDR1 is SGDLS and CDR2 is YYNGEE. The CDR3 is made up of 15 amino acids. CDR3 sequence: CASSTAGRNDLEQFF. Written as DNA, the CDR3 is TGTGCCAGCAGCACAGCGGGCAGGAACGATCTGGAGCAGTTCTTC.

This sequence joins TRBV13 and TRBJ1-6; unclear D gene. Trimming pared 0 bases from V and 12 bases from J, leaving 12 bases between. The V gene's germline CDR1 is PRHDT and CDR2 FYEKMQ (reference sequence). The CDR3 loop spans 14 amino acids. The CDR3 sequence is CASSLGLGVLPLHF. For the CDR3, the DNA is TGTGCCAGCAGCTTAGGCCTCGGCGTGTTACCCCTCCACTTT. Together with reference TRBV13 and TRBJ1-6, the CDR3 gives the full variable domain: AAGVIQSPRHLIKEKRETATLKCYPIPRHDTVYWYQQGPGQDPQFLISFYEKMQSDKGSIPDRFSAQQFSDYHSELNMSSLELGDSALYFCASSLGLGVLPLHFGNGTRLTVT.

This clone came up once. The chain carries TRBV28 and TRBJ2-1; D might be TRBD2 (6 bases). V was shortened by 8 bases and J by 4 bases, with 21 bases between the two germline ends. The CDR3 is 16 amino acids. The germline V gene has CDR1 MDHEN and CDR2 SYDVKM. CDR3 sequence reads: CASLPVSGVSYNEQFF. DNA of the CDR3: TGTGCCAGCCTGCCCGTCTCGGGAGTCAGTTACAATGAGCAGTTCTTC.

This clone has a handful of counts. This chain joins TRBV5-1 and TRBJ2-7; no firm D call. Trimming stripped 6 bases from V and 0 bases from J, with 16 bases between. Germline CDR1 SGHRS, CDR2 YFSETQ. CDR3 length: 15 amino acids. Written as DNA, the CDR3 is TGCGCCAGCACCCTGTATTTAGGAGACTCCTACGAGCAGTACTTC. Residues: CASTLYLGDSYEQYF.

The chain joins TRBV5-1 to TRBJ2-6, with 11 bases lining up with TRBD1. The CDR3 runs to 17 residues. V shed 4 bases, J shed 3 bases, and the junction held 6 bases outside the gene matches. CDR1 SGHRS and CDR2 YFSETQ come from the germline V gene. The CDR3 nucleotides are TGCGCCAGCAGCCTCGGGACAGGGGGTAGTGGGGCCAACGTCCTGACTTTC. Translation: CASSLGTGGSGANVLTF.

The CDR3 protein is CASSLAVFSYEQYF. The CDR3 DNA is TGCGCCAGCAGCTTGGCCGTGTTTTCCTACGAGCAGTACTTC. V gene TRBV5-1 combines with J gene TRBJ2-7; D remains unclear. CDR1 is SGHRS and CDR2 is YFSETQ in the germline V gene. The CDR3 extends over 14 amino acids. V shed 0 bases and J shed 1 base, with 8 bases lying between them.

This chain uses TRBV2 with TRBJ2-4; weak D call: TRBD2 (5 bases). Germline assignment: CDR1 SNHLY and CDR2 FYNNEI. The CDR3 sequence is 13 residues long. Trimming shortened V by 3 bases and J by 12 bases, and 15 bases separated the two germline ends. The DNA for the CDR3 is TGTGCCAGCAGTGAGCATTCGGGATTACCTCAGTACTTC. This codes for CASSEHSGLPQYF.

The V and J genes are TRBV5-4 and TRBJ2-2; D is ambiguous. The V gene lost 4 bases and the J gene lost 1 base, with 5 bases spanning the gap. The germline V gene encodes CDR1 SGHNT and CDR2 YYREEE (reference sequence). The CDR3 is 13 amino acids. The CDR3: CASSAMNTGELFF. The CDR3 coding sequence is TGTGCCAGCAGCGCAATGAACACCGGGGAGCTGTTTTTT.

The chain combines TRBV21-1 with TRBJ1-2. TRBV21-1 is a pseudogene locus. CDR3 length equals 14 residues. CDR3 bases: TGTGCCAGCAGCAAACTTCGGCTCCTTTATGGCTACACCTTC. Translated: CASSKLRLLYGYTF.

The chain joins TRBV15 to TRBJ2-7, with D hard to call. The CDR3 has 13 amino acids. CDR1 and CDR2 from the germline V gene are LNHNV and YYDKDF (reference sequence). V was trimmed by 4 bases and J by 5 bases, leaving 12 bases between them. The CDR3 sequence is CATSTWAEDEQYF. The CDR3 DNA follows: TGTGCCACCAGCACCTGGGCAGAAGACGAGCAGTACTTC.

The chain links TRBV7-2 to TRBJ1-5, with D possibly matching TRBD1 (5 bases). The CDR3 totals 15 residues. CDR1 and CDR2 (germline): SGHTA, FQGNSA. The V end lost 3 bases, the J end lost 3 bases, and 12 bases lay between the germline ends. CDR3 DNA sequence: TGTGCCAGCAGCTTTTCCGGGACGAACAATCAGCCCCAGCATTTT. As protein: CASSFSGTNNQPQHF.

This sequence joins TRBV24-1 and TRBJ1-1; D call uncertain. Germline lookup yields CDR1 KGHDR and CDR2 SFDVKD. With 2 bases removed from V and 7 bases from J, the gap between germline ends came to 16 bases. The CDR3 covers 15 residues. CDR3 nucleotides: TGTGCCACCAGTGATTACAGAGCCGGTAGGTATGAAGCTTTCTTT. It encodes CATSDYRAGRYEAFF.

The chain links TRBV18 to TRBJ2-3; D unresolved. Germline V gene data show CDR1 as KGHSH and CDR2 as LQKENI. The CDR3 consists of 16 residues. The ends were cut back, 8 bases at V and 0 bases at J, with 18 bases in the middle. The CDR3 DNA reads as TGTGCCAGCACCCGTGAAGGCCTTGAGAGCACAGATACGCAGTATTTT. Its protein product is CASTREGLESTDTQYF.

The chain links TRBV18 to TRBJ2-7, with 10 bases that match TRBD2. In germline, CDR1 is KGHSH, CDR2 LQKENI. The V and J ends lost 2 bases and 1 base, in that order; junction bases with no gene match: 11. CDR3 length: 18 amino acids. The CDR3 sequence: CASSPISLLAGLSYEQYF. DNA of the CDR3: TGTGCCAGCTCACCAATTTCTCTACTAGCGGGGTTATCCTACGAGCAGTACTTC.

V usage is TRBV6-6 and J usage is TRBJ2-1; 7 positions match TRBD2. V lost 10 bases and J lost 4; bases outside the gene matches: 10. CDR3 length equals 14 residues. Germline CDR1 and CDR2: MNHNY and SVGAGI (reference sequence). The CDR3 DNA reads TGTGCCATACGGGCGCGGGAGAATTACAATGAGCAGTTCTTC. It codes for CAIRARENYNEQFF.

The chain is built from TRBV5-6 and TRBJ1-3, with 7 bases lining up with TRBD1. The V gene's germline CDR1 is SGHDT and CDR2 YYEEEE. This CDR3 has 14 residues. J lost 2 bases, V lost 5 bases, and 4 bases had no gene match. The CDR3 sequence: CASRVGTAGNTIYF. DNA for the CDR3: TGTGCCAGCAGGGTGGGGACAGCTGGAAACACCATATATTTT.

This clone appeared once. The genes are TRBV28 and TRBJ2-5; 11 bases align to TRBD2. Germline V gene lookup returns CDR1 MDHEN and CDR2 SYDVKM. The J segment lost 2 bases and the V segment lost 3 bases, leaving 5 bases of the junction unmatched. The CDR3 spans 16 residues. CDR3 bases: TGTGCCAGCAGTTTCGGACTAGCGGGTCGTCAAGAGACCCAGTACTTC. This codes for CASSFGLAGRQETQYF.

This chain joins TRBV5-1 and TRBJ1-3; the match to TRBD1 covers 10 bases. Germline CDR1 is SGHRS and CDR2 is YFSETQ. The CDR3 is 14 amino acids. V shed 4 bases and J 4 bases; nucleotides not matched to a gene: 2. In DNA, the CDR3 is TGCGCCAGCAGCCCGGGACAGGGGGGAAACACCATATATTTT. Its protein is CASSPGQGGNTIYF. Using reference TRBV5-1 and TRBJ1-3 for the parts outside the CDR3, the full variable domain is KAGVTQTPRYLIKTRGQQVTLSCSPISGHRSVSWYQQTPGQGLQFLFEYFSETQRNKGNFPGRFSGRQFSNSRSEMNVSTLELGDSALYLCASSPGQGGNTIYFGEGSWLTVV.

As DNA, the CDR3 is TGTGCCAGCAGCCCGATTATCGGCGGGAGGGCCTCGGAGTTCTTC. It translates to CASSPIIGGRASEFF. V and J are TRBV11-2 and TRBJ2-1; 9 bases line up with TRBD2. V trimming: 5 bases; J trimming: 14 bases; junction bases outside the gene matches: 16. The CDR3 contains 15 residues. CDR1 and CDR2 from the germline V gene are SGHAT and FQNNGV.

V gene TRBV7-2 combines with J gene TRBJ2-1, with D possibly TRBD2 on 5 matching bases. V was shortened by 4 bases and J by 7 bases, with 14 bases between the two germline ends. Per the germline V gene, CDR1 is SGHTA and CDR2 is FQGNSA. The CDR3 extends over 14 amino acids. The CDR3 protein is CASSSILPGNEQFF. DNA of the CDR3: TGTGCCAGCAGCTCCATCCTTCCGGGGAATGAGCAGTTCTTC.

This clone was detected a few times. The chain employs TRBV2 and TRBJ2-7; D unclear. V shed 8 bases and J shed 2 bases, with 16 bases lying between them. Germline assignment: CDR1 SNHLY and CDR2 FYNNEI. The CDR3 extends over 14 amino acids. The CDR3 reads CASDLAAATYEQYF. The CDR3 DNA reads TGTGCCAGCGATTTGGCGGCAGCCACCTACGAGCAGTACTTC.

The chain couples TRBV18 to TRBJ2-7; 9 bases agree with TRBD1. V was clipped by 3 bases and J by 3 bases; unmatched bases: 9. CDR1 KGHSH and CDR2 LQKENI come from the germline V gene. The CDR3 totals 16 residues. The CDR3 reads CASSPNRGTGFYEQYF. The CDR3 coding sequence is TGTGCCAGCTCACCGAACCGGGGGACAGGGTTCTACGAGCAGTACTTC.

This clone showed up just once. The chain joins TRBV14 to TRBJ1-3; D remains ambiguous. Per germline, CDR1 SGHDN and CDR2 FVKESK. The germline V and J ends were trimmed by 2 bases and 4 bases, with 9 bases remaining between them. The CDR3 sequence is 14 residues long. The CDR3 coding sequence is TGTGCCAGCAGCCAAAGTGGGTCCGGAAACACCATATATTTT. Its translation is CASSQSGSGNTIYF.

The chain recombines TRBV10-3 with TRBJ2-3; possible D gene TRBD2, 7 bases. The V end lost 7 bases, the J end lost 3 bases, and 17 bases lay between the germline ends. CDR3 length: 15 amino acids. Per the germline V gene, CDR1 is ENHRY and CDR2 is SYGVKD. The CDR3 region has the DNA TGTGCCATCAAGTCCAAGGGGGGGCAAACAGATACGCAGTATTTT. It translates to CAIKSKGGQTDTQYF.

The chain links TRBV5-4 to TRBJ2-1; maybe TRBD2 (6 bases). Trimming removed 0 bases from V and 1 base from J, with 8 bases in between. Germline loops: CDR1 SGHNT, CDR2 YYREEE (reference sequence). The CDR3 has 15 amino acids. The CDR3 nucleotides are TGTGCCAGCAGCTTGGACGGGGGTTCCTACAATGAGCAGTTCTTC. Translation: CASSLDGGSYNEQFF.

The genes are TRBV2 and TRBJ2-6; perhaps TRBD1 as D (6 bases). V lost 7 bases to trimming and J lost 4 bases, with 17 bases between them. The length of the CDR3 is 16 residues. Germline CDR1 SNHLY, CDR2 FYNNEI. The CDR3 loop reads CASMNYRVSGANVLTF. CDR3 sequence (DNA): TGTGCCAGCATGAATTACAGGGTATCAGGGGCCAACGTCCTGACTTTC.

The J gene is TRBJ1-6, the V gene TRBV5-4, with TRBD1 as a possible D gene (5 bases). Trimming cost V 0 bases and J 0 bases, with 10 bases left between them. Germline V lookup: CDR1 SGHNT, CDR2 YYREEE (reference sequence). CDR3 length: 17 amino acids. Here the CDR3 DNA reads TGTGCCAGCAGCTTGGGGGGGGGTAGCTCCTATAATTCACCCCTCCACTTT. It is translated as CASSLGGGSSYNSPLHF.

The chain joins TRBV11-3 to TRBJ2-5; maybe TRBD2 (6 bases). Germline CDR1 is SGHNT and CDR2 is YENEEA. The CDR3 covers 14 residues. Trimming shortened V by 1 base and J by 0 bases, and 6 bases separated the two germline ends. The CDR3 DNA reads TGTGCCAGCAGCTTAGGGGACTACCAAGAGACCCAGTACTTC. Translating it yields CASSLGDYQETQYF.

This clone has just one count. The chain has TRBV4-3 and TRBJ1-4; 8 positions agree with TRBD1. Germline V gene data show CDR1 as LGHNA and CDR2 as YSLEER. V shed 1 base and J 4 bases; nucleotides not matched to a gene: 11. This CDR3 is built from 18 residues. CDR3 region: CASSQAIPRTGNNEKLFF. CDR3 coding DNA: TGCGCCAGCAGCCAAGCAATACCCCGGACAGGGAATAATGAAAAACTGTTTTTT.

The chain has TRBV18 and TRBJ2-1; 9 positions match TRBD2. V trimming: 5 bases; J trimming: 1 base; junction bases outside the gene matches: 9. The CDR3 is 17 amino acids. Per germline, CDR1 KGHSH and CDR2 LQKENI. CDR3 sequence: CASSARMTSGSYNEQFF. The CDR3 coding sequence is TGTGCCAGCTCAGCTCGGATGACTAGCGGATCCTACAATGAGCAGTTCTTC.

CDR3 nucleotide sequence: TGTGCCAGCAGCCTTAAAGGTTCAGCTTTCTTT. This sequence encodes CASSLKGSAFF. The V and J genes are TRBV3-1 (or the pseudogene TRBV3-2) and TRBJ1-1; D uncertain. Trimming stripped 4 bases from V and 10 bases from J, with 10 bases between. The CDR3 loop spans 11 amino acids. The V gene's germline CDR1 is LGHDT and CDR2 YNNKEL (reference sequence).